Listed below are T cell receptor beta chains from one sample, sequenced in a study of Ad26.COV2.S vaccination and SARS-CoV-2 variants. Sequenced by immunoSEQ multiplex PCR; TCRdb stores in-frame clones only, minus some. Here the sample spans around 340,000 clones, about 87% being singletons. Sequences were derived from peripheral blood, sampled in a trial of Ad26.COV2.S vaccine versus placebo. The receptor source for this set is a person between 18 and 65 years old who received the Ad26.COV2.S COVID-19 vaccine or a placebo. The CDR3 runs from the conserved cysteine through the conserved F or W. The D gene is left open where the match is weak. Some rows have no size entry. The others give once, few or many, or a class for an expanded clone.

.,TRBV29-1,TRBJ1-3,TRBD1,CSVPGTGLGNTIYF,TGCAGCGTCCCCGGGACAGGGTTGGGGAACACCATATATTTT
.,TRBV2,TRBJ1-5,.,CASTILGGHQPQHF,TGTGCCAGCACCATACTAGGGGGTCACCAGCCCCAGCATTTT
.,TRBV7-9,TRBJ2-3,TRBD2,CASSPLAGTPDTQYF,TGTGCCAGCAGCCCCCTAGCGGGGACCCCAGATACGCAGTATTTT
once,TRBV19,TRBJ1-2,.,CASSPSRGNYGYTF,TGTGCCAGTAGCCCCTCGAGGGGAAACTATGGCTACACCTTC
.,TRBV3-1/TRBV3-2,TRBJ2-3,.,CASSRSGLRDTQYF,TGTGCCAGCAGCCGGTCAGGGTTGAGAGATACGCAGTATTTT
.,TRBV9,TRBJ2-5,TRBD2,CASSVGSSGGAETQYF,TGTGCCAGCAGCGTAGGATCTAGCGGGGGGGCCGAGACCCAGTACTTC
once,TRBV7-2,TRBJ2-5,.,CASSSYETPETQYF,TGTGCCAGCAGCTCGTACGAAACCCCCGAGACCCAGTACTTC
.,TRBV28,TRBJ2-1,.,CASSLERYNEQFF,TGTGCCAGCAGTCTCGAACGATACAATGAGCAGTTCTTC
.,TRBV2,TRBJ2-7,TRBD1,CASSVDRGYEQYF,TGTGCCAGCAGTGTCGACAGGGGATACGAGCAGTACTTC
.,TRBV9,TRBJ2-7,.,CASSVMASSSYEQYF,TGTGCCAGCAGCGTGATGGCCTCTAGCTCCTACGAGCAGTACTTC
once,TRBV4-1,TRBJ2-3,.,CASSHWQGTDTQYF,TGCGCCAGCAGCCATTGGCAGGGGACAGATACGCAGTATTTT
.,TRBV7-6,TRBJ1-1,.,CASSLAMGEAFF,TGTGCCAGCAGCTTAGCAATGGGTGAAGCTTTCTTT
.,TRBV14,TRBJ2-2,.,CASSHYLNTGELFF,TGTGCCAGCAGCCATTATCTGAACACCGGGGAGCTGTTTTTT
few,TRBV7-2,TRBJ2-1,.,CASSPHGGGAGGEQFF,TGTGCCAGCAGCCCGCACGGTGGGGGGGCCGGAGGAGAGCAGTTCTTC
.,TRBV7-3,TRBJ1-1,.,CASSPGANTEAFF,TGTGCCAGCAGCCCCGGGGCGAACACTGAAGCTTTCTTT
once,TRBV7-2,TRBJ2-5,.,CASSLLAALRETQYF,TGTGCCAGCAGCTTATTGGCGGCCCTCCGAGAGACCCAGTACTTC
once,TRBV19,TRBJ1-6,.,CASSRGGADNSPLHF,TGTGCCAGTAGTCGGGGGGGGGCAGATAATTCACCCCTCCACTTT
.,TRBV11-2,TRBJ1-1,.,CASSQNEQAFF,TGTGCCAGCAGCCAGAACGAACAAGCTTTCTTT
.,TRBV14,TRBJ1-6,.,CASSQEVTKNSYNSPLHF,TGTGCCAGCAGCCAAGAAGTTACAAAGAACTCCTATAATTCACCCCTCCACTTT
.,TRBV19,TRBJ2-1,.,CASTLGAGPNEQFF,TGTGCCAGTACCTTAGGGGCAGGGCCCAATGAGCAGTTCTTC
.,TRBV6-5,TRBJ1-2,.,CASSYGSYLGYTF,TGTGCCAGCAGTTACGGCAGTTACCTCGGCTACACCTTC